Reported below is one T cell receptor (beta chain). Antigen: not known. The PCR employed 60 Vbeta primers together with 13 Jbeta primers. The repertoire was sequenced with immunoSEQ multiplex PCR; TCRdb's copy has only in-frame clones and lacks some. The sample contains about 85,000 clones, roughly 80% of which appear only once. The record originates from a study of cytomegalovirus exposure and HLA in healthy donors. Study-wide results and limits: Using the classifier, cytomegalovirus status was reportedly diagnosed with high specificity and sensitivity. TCR beta chains numbering roughly 150 were designated cytomegalovirus-associated.

V trimming: 3 bases; J trimming: 0 bases; junction bases outside the gene matches: 5. Germline values: CDR1 SGHTA, CDR2 FQGNSA. The CDR3 runs 16 residues. The TCR originated in a man aged 50 to 60 in good health and CMV-seropositive. The sequenced sample was PBMCs. The gene calls are TRBV7-2 and TRBJ1-3, with 7 bases identical to TRBD1. The CDR3 loop reads CASSFVGQISGNTIYF. CDR3 nucleotides: TGTGCCAGCAGCTTTGTGGGACAGATCTCTGGAAACACCATATATTTT.